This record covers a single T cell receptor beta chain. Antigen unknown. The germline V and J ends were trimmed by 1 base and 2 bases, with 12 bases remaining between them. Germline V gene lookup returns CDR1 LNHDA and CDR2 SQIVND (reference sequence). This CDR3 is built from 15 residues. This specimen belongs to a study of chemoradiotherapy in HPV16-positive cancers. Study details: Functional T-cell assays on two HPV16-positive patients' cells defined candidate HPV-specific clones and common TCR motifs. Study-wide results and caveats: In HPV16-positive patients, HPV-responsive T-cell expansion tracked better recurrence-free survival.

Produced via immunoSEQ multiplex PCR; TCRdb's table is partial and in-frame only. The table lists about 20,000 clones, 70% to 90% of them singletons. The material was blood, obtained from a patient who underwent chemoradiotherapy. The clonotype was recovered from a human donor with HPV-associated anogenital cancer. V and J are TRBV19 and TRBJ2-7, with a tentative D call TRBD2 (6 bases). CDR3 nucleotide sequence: TGTGCCAGTAGTATAGGGGGAGGTTCGACCTACGAGCAGTACTTC. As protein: CASSIGGGSTYEQYF.